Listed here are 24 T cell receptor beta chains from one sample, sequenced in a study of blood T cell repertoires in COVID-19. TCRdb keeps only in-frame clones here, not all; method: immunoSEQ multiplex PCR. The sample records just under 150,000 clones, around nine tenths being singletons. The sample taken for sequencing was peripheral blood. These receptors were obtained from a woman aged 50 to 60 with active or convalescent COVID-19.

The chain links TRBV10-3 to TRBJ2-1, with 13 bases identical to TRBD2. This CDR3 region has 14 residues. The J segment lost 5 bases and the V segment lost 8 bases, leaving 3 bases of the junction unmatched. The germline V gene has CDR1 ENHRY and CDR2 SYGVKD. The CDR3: CAIRGLAGNNEQFF. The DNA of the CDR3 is TGTGCCATCCGGGGACTAGCGGGAAACAATGAGCAGTTCTTC.

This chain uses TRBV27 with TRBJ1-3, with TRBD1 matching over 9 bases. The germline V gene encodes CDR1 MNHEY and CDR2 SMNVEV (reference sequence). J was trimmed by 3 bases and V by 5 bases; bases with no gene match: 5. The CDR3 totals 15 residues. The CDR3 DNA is TGTGCCAGCAGTCCGGGACAGGGAGGTGGAAACACCATATATTTT. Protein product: CASSPGQGGGNTIYF.

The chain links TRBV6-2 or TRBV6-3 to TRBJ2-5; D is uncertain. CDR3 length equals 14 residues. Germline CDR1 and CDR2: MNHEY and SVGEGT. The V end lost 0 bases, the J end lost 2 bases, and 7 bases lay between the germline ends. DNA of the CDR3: TGTGCCAGCAGTTACTCGAAGACACAAGAGACCCAGTACTTC. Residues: CASSYSKTQETQYF.

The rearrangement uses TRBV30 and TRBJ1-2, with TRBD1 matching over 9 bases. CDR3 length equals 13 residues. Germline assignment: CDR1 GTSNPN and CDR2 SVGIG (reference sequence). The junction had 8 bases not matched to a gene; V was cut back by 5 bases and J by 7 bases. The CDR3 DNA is TGTGCCTGGGCGGGGACAGGGTACTCTGGCTACACCTTC. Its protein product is CAWAGTGYSGYTF. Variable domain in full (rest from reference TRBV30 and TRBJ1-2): SQTIHQWPATLVQPVGSPLSLECTVEGTSNPNLYWYRQAAGRGLQLLFYSVGIGQISSEVPQNLSASRPQDRQFILSSKKLLLSDSGFYLCAWAGTGYSGYTFGSGTRLTVV.

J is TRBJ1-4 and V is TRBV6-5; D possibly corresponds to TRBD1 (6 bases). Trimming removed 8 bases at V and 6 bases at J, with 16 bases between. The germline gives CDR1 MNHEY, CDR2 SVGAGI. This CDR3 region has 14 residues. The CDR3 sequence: CASHPINRDEKLFF. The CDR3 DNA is TGTGCCAGCCACCCTATAAACAGGGATGAAAAACTGTTTTTT.

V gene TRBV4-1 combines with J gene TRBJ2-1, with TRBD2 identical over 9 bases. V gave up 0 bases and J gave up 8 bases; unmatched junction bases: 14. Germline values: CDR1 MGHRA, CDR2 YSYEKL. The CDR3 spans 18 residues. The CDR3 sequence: CASSQDPAAGGNADEQFF. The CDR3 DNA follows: TGCGCCAGCAGCCAAGATCCCGCAGCGGGAGGTAATGCGGATGAGCAGTTCTTC.

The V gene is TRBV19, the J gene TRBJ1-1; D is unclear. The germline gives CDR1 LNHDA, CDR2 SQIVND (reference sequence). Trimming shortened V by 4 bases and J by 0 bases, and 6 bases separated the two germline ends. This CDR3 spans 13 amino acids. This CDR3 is CASSRNMNTEAFF. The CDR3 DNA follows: TGTGCCAGTAGTAGAAACATGAACACTGAAGCTTTCTTT.

The CDR3 DNA reads TGCGCCAGCAGCCAAGTTTCAGGCCAAGGCAGCTACGAGCAGTACTTC. Translated, it gives CASSQVSGQGSYEQYF. The rearrangement links TRBV4-1 to TRBJ2-7; D gene ambiguous. This CDR3 spans 16 amino acids. Trimming removed 1 base at V and 3 bases at J, with 16 bases between. Germline lookup yields CDR1 MGHRA and CDR2 YSYEKL.

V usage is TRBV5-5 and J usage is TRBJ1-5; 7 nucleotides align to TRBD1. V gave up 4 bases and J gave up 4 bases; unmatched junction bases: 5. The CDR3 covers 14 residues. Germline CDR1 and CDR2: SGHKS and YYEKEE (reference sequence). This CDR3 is CASSRDSSNQPQHF. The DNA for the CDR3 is TGTGCCAGCAGCCGGGACAGCTCAAATCAGCCCCAGCATTTT.

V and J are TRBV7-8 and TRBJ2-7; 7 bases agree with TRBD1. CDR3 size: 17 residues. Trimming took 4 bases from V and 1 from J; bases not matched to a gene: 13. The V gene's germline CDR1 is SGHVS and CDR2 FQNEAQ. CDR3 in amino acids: CASSSSPRGRTSYEQYF. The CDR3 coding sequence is TGTGCCAGCAGCTCGTCCCCAAGGGGGCGTACGTCCTACGAGCAGTACTTC.

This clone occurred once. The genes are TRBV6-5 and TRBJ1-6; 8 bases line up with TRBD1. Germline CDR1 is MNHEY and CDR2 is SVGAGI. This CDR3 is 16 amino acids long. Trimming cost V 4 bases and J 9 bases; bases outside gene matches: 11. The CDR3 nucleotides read TGTGCCAGCAGTTCTCCGGACAGGGAAGGTGTTTCACCCCTCCACTTT. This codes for CASSSPDREGVSPLHF.

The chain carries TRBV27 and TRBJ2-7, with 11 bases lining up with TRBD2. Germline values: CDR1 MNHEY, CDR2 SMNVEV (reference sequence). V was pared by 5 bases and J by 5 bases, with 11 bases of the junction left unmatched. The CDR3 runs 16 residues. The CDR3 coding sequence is TGTGCCAGCAGTACTCTCCCTAGCGGGAGGAAGAACGAGCAGTACTTC. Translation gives CASSTLPSGRKNEQYF.

CDR3 sequence reads: CASRYQGMYGYTF. CDR3 sequence (DNA): TGTGCCAGCCGGTATCAGGGGATGTACGGCTACACCTTC. This chain connects TRBV18 to TRBJ1-2; D possibly corresponds to TRBD1 (6 bases). V dropped 8 bases and J dropped 8 bases, with 18 bases sitting between them. This CDR3 comprises 13 residues. Per the germline V gene, CDR1 is KGHSH and CDR2 is LQKENI.

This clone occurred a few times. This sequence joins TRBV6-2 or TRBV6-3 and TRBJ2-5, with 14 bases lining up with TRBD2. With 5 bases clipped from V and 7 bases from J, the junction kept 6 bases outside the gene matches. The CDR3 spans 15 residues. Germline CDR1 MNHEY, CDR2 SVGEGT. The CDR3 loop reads CASSAAGTSGRTQYF. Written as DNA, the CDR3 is TGTGCCAGCAGTGCAGCCGGGACTAGCGGGAGGACCCAGTACTTC.

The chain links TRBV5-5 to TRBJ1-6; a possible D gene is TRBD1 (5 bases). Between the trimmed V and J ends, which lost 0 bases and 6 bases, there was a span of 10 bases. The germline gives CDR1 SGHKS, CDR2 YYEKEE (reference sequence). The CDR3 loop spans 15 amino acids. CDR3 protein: CASSLGDSFNSPLHF. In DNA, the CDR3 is TGTGCCAGCAGCTTGGGAGACAGCTTTAATTCACCCCTCCACTTT.

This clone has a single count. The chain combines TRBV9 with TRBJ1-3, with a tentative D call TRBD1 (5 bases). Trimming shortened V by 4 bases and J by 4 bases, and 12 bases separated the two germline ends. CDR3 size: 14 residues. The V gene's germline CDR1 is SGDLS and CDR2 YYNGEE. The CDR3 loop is CASSHDRSGNTIYF. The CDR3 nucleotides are TGTGCCAGCAGCCACGACAGATCCGGAAACACCATATATTTT. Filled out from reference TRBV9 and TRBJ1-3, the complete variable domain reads DSGVTQTPKHLITATGQRVTLRCSPRSGDLSVYWYQQSLDQGLQFLIQYYNGEERAKGNILERFSAQQFPDLHSELNLSSLELGDSALYFCASSHDRSGNTIYFGEGSWLTVV.

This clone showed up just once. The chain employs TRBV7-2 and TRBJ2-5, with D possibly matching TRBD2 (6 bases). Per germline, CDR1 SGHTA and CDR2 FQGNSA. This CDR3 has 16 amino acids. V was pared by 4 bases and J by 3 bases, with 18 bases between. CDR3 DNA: TGTGCCAGCAGCTCTTTTCTTCGGCGGGGTAAAGAGACCCAGTACTTC. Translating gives CASSSFLRRGKETQYF.

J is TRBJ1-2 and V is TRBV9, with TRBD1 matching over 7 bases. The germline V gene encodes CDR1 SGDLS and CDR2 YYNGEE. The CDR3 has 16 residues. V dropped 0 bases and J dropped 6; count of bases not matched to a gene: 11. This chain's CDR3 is CASSVEGGQFLHGYTF. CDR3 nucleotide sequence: TGTGCCAGCAGCGTAGAGGGGGGACAGTTTTTACATGGCTACACCTTC.

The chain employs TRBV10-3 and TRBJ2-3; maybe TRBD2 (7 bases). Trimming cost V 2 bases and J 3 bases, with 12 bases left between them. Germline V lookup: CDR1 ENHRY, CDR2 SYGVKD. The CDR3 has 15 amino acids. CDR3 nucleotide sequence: TGTGCCATCAGTGAGCTGGGAGGGGGGACAGATACGCAGTATTTT. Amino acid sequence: CAISELGGGTDTQYF.

CDR3 bases: TGTGCCAGCAGTTTGACAGGGTCCCAAATACAGCAGTACTTC. Protein sequence: CASSLTGSQIQQYF. The chain couples TRBV28 to TRBJ2-7; 7 positions agree with TRBD1. This CDR3 is built from 14 residues. J lost 8 bases, V lost 3 bases, and 10 bases had no gene match. CDR1 is MDHEN and CDR2 is SYDVKM in the germline V gene. The full variable domain, in which reference TRBV28 and TRBJ2-7 provide the parts outside the CDR3, is DVKVTQSSRYLVKRTGEKVFLECVQDMDHENMFWYRQDPGLGLRLIYFSYDVKMKEKGDIPEGYSVSREKKERFSLILESASTNQTSMYLCASSLTGSQIQQYFGPGTRLTVT.

CDR3 residues: CASSKTVLSGNTIYF. For the CDR3, the DNA is TGTGCCAGTAGTAAGACAGTTCTCTCTGGAAACACCATATATTTT. The chain has TRBV19 and TRBJ1-3; possibly TRBD1 for D (5 bases). This CDR3 has 15 residues. V shed 4 bases and J shed 0 bases, with 10 bases lying between them. Germline CDR1 is LNHDA and CDR2 is SQIVND (reference sequence).

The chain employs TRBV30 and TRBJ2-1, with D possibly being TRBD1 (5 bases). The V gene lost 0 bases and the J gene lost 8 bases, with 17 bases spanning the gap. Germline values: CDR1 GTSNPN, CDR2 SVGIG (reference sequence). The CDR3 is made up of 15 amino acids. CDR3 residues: CAWSVRFSGADEQFF. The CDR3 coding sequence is TGTGCCTGGAGTGTACGGTTCTCTGGGGCCGATGAGCAGTTCTTC.

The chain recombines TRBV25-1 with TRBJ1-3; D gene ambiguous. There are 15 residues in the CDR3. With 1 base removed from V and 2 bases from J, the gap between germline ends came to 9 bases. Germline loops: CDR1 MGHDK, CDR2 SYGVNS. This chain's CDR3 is CASSESQVAGNTIYF. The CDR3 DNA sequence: TGTGCCAGCAGTGAATCCCAGGTCGCTGGAAACACCATATATTTT.

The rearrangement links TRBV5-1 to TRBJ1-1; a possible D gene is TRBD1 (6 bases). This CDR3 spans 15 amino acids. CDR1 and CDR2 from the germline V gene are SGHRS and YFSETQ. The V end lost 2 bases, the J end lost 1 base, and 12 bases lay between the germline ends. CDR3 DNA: TGCGCCAGCAGCTTCGAAACAGGGAGGAACACTGAAGCTTTCTTT. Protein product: CASSFETGRNTEAFF.